This TCR beta chain was sequenced in a study of blood T cell repertoires in COVID-19. Whole-study context: Italy, Spain and the United States were the sources of the convalescent and acute COVID-19 samples.

Under the authors' procedure: Estimation of nucleated cell counts relied on the amplification of reference gene primers. Repertoires were generated with immunoSEQ multiplex PCR, while TCRdb's copy carries only in-frame clones and drops some. Clone size and V and J calls were adopted from that table, with D and trimming inferred from the DNA. The sample lists around 63,000 clones, around four fifths occurring once. CDR1 is SNHLY, CDR2 FYNNEI, per germline. V lost 6 bases and J lost 5, with 14 bases in between. The CDR3 extends over 14 amino acids. The sequence derives from a woman in her 70s with acute or convalescent COVID-19. The sequencing sample was made of peripheral blood. The V and J genes are TRBV2 and TRBJ2-1, with D possibly being TRBD2 (5 bases). CDR3 coding DNA: TGTGCCAGCAGACGGGGTTCGGGGAACAATGAGCAGTTCTTC. Amino acids: CASRRGSGNNEQFF. Combining the CDR3 with reference TRBV2 and TRBJ2-1 gives the whole variable domain EPEVTQTPSHQVTQMGQEVILRCVPISNHLYFYWYRQILGQKVEFLVSFYNNEISEKSEIFDDQFSVERPDGSNFTLKIRSTKLEDSAMYFCASRRGSGNNEQFFGPGTRLTVL.